Reported below is one T cell receptor (beta chain). Its cognate antigen is unknown. The read terminates 3 residues ahead of where the CDR3 ends, so the germline J gene completes it. The sample comes from a study of Tregs in tolerant kidney transplant recipients. Study results and limitations: In tolerant patients, donor-specific Tregs outgrew total Tregs, suggesting antigen-driven expansion.

The nonmyeloablative bone marrow transplants came from related graft donors, with transient mixed chimerism. CDR3 length: 14 residues. CDR1 is MNHEY and CDR2 is SVGEGT in the germline V gene. J gave up 2 bases and V 4 bases, and 3 bases lay outside the gene matches. Clones were read by immunoSEQ multiplex PCR, and TCRdb kept only the in-frame ones, dropping some. This sample's table reports roughly 2,400 clones. The V call is TRBV6-2 or TRBV6-3, the J call TRBJ1-2; 8 bases align to TRBD1. This receptor was taken from a human patient who received a combined kidney and bone marrow transplant. Some T cells may originate from the graft donor. Material: CD8+ T cells from blood (PBMCs), obtained 6 months after the transplant. The covered CDR3 bases are TGTGCCAGCAGTTCAGGGGGCGTAAACTATGGC. Its protein is CASSSGGVNYG. Given in full, the CDR3 is CASSSGGVNYGYTF.